Only one count was recorded for the clone carrying this TCR beta chain. No antigen is known for it. The sample is drawn from a study of PD-1 blockade in classical Hodgkin lymphoma. The method was immunoSEQ multiplex PCR; TCRdb's version includes in-frame clones alone and lacks a portion of them. This sample yields over 80,000 clones, of which more than 70% are seen a single time; about 9.4% belongs to the top ten. With 3 bases removed from V and 2 bases from J, the gap between germline ends came to 5 bases. This CDR3 has 11 residues. Germline-derived CDR1 and CDR2 are SQVTM and ANQGSEA. Findings and limits, study-wide: Healthy donors were reported to have higher baseline TCR diversity than newly diagnosed patients. For complete responders, baseline diversity was comparable to that of newly diagnosed patients.

Time point described: cycle 4 day 1 (C4D1), after less than seven weeks of nivolumab. Each patient's relapse followed autologous stem cell transplantation, and brentuximab vedotin exposure varied. Best responses included complete response and partial response; otherwise, the best response was progressive disease. This TCR derives from a human donor with classical Hodgkin lymphoma. The sample was peripheral blood mononuclear cells (PBMCs), taken before the fourth cycle of nivolumab. The chain employs TRBV29-1 and TRBJ2-7, with TRBD2 as a possible D gene (5 bases). The CDR3 reads CSVERAYEQYF. CDR3 nucleotide sequence: TGCAGCGTTGAGAGGGCCTACGAGCAGTACTTC.